The rows below give T cell receptor beta chains drawn from one sample of a study of breast tumors, draining lymph nodes, adjacent tissues. TCRdb itself ran the multiplex PCR reads through MiXCR, one entry per CDR3 protein. The data contain 100,000 or so distinct CDR3 sequences, 21% of them singletons. The sequenced sample was axillary lymph node tissue. The receptors were sampled from a female donor with breast cancer. Some clones in this sample may be carry-over from other donors' samples. Both conserved end residues are part of each CDR3. The order of the fields is clone size, V gene, J gene, D gene, CDR3 DNA, CDR3 protein. A D gene is named only where the DNA matches it firmly. Expanded clones are given a class, and other clones once, few, many or no size at all.

size: many
V: TRBV5-8
J: TRBJ1-6
D: -
DNA: TGTGCCAGCAGCTTGGGATGGGGGCAGCTCTCACCCCTCCACTTT
CDR3: CASSLGWGQLSPLHF

size: many
V: TRBV7-2
J: TRBJ2-2
D: TRBD1
DNA: TGTGCCAGCAGCCCTACAGGGGCCCCCACCGGGGAGCTGTTTTTT
CDR3: CASSPTGAPTGELFF

size: many
V: TRBV20-1
J: TRBJ1-2
D: -
DNA: TGCAGTGCTAGAGAGAACATCGGCTATGGCTACACCTTC
CDR3: CSARENIGYGYTF

size: many
V: TRBV11-2
J: TRBJ2-5
D: TRBD2
DNA: TGTGCCAGCAGCGTAGAGGGACTAGCGGGGACCCAGTACTTC
CDR3: CASSVEGLAGTQYF

size: many
V: TRBV29-1
J: TRBJ2-5
D: -
DNA: TGCAGCGTTATGAAAGATACGGAGACCCAGTACTTC
CDR3: CSVMKDTETQYF

size: many
V: TRBV9
J: TRBJ2-7
D: TRBD2
DNA: TGTGCCAGCAGCGAAACCGGGACTAGCGGTTACTACGAGCAGTACTTC
CDR3: CASSETGTSGYYEQYF

size: few
V: TRBV11-3
J: TRBJ2-2
D: TRBD2
DNA: TGTGCCAGCAGCTCATTGACTAGCGGGAGGCCCGGGGAGCTGTTTTTT
CDR3: CASSSLTSGRPGELFF

size: few
V: TRBV4-2
J: TRBJ2-1
D: TRBD2
DNA: TGTGCCAGCAGCCAAGAGGTCAGCGGGGGTGGTGAGCAGTTCTTC
CDR3: CASSQEVSGGGEQFF

size: -
V: TRBV24-1
J: TRBJ2-1
D: TRBD1
DNA: TGTGCCACCGGGACAGGGCTATACAATGAGCAGTTCTTC
CDR3: CATGTGLYNEQFF

size: many
V: TRBV11-2
J: TRBJ2-1
D: -
DNA: TGTGCCAGCAGCTCCAGGGAAAGCTCCTACAATGAGCAGTTCTTC
CDR3: CASSSRESSYNEQFF

size: many
V: TRBV11-2
J: TRBJ2-3
D: -
DNA: TGTGCCAGCAGCTTAGGCAGAGTCGCGGTAACAGATACGCAGTATTTT
CDR3: CASSLGRVAVTDTQYF

size: -
V: TRBV27
J: TRBJ2-7
D: -
DNA: TGTGCCAGCAGTATGCACAGCTCCTACGAGCAGTACTTC
CDR3: CASSMHSSYEQYF

size: many
V: TRBV10-1
J: TRBJ1-2
D: -
DNA: TGCGCCAGCAGTGAGAAATACGAAGGCTACACCTTC
CDR3: CASSEKYEGYTF

size: many
V: TRBV5-6
J: TRBJ2-7
D: -
DNA: TGTGCCAGCAGCTTCGGACAGCTCTCCTACGAGCAGTACTTC
CDR3: CASSFGQLSYEQYF

size: many
V: TRBV20-1
J: TRBJ2-1
D: TRBD1
DNA: TGCAGTGCCTCCCGGACAGGGAACTCCTACAATGAGCAGTTCTTC
CDR3: CSASRTGNSYNEQFF

size: -
V: TRBV5-1
J: TRBJ2-2
D: -
DNA: TGCGCCAGCAGCTTGGACCGGCGGGAAGCCACCGGGGAGCTGTTTTTT
CDR3: CASSLDRREATGELFF

size: many
V: TRBV2
J: TRBJ2-7
D: -
DNA: TGTGCCAGCATAGTACTCCGAGAGCAGTACTTC
CDR3: CASIVLREQYF

size: -
V: TRBV7-9
J: TRBJ1-1
D: TRBD1
DNA: TGTGCCAGCAGCTTATTCGTCCTACAGGGGACTGAAGCTTTCTTT
CDR3: CASSLFVLQGTEAFF

size: many
V: TRBV5-8
J: TRBJ1-2
D: -
DNA: TGTGCCAGCAGCTCCCCTCAAGCGGGTCTCTATGGCTACACCTTC
CDR3: CASSSPQAGLYGYTF

size: many
V: TRBV12-3/TRBV12-4
J: TRBJ2-7
D: -
DNA: TGTGCCAGCAGTTTACGACCCTCCTACGAGCAGTACTTC
CDR3: CASSLRPSYEQYF

size: many
V: TRBV11-2
J: TRBJ1-2
D: -
DNA: TGTGCCAGCAGCTTAGTCTCAGGGATAACTAACTATGGCTACACCTTC
CDR3: CASSLVSGITNYGYTF

size: many
V: TRBV2
J: TRBJ2-2
D: -
DNA: TGTGCCAGCAGTGAGGGGCCCGGGGAGCTGTTTTTT
CDR3: CASSEGPGELFF

size: many
V: TRBV5-6
J: TRBJ2-5
D: -
DNA: TGTGCCAGCAGCTTGACGTTCCAAGAGACCCAGTACTTC
CDR3: CASSLTFQETQYF

size: -
V: TRBV20-1
J: TRBJ2-4
D: -
DNA: TGCAGTGCTAGTTTAGGTCAAATAGCCAAAAACATTCAGTACTTC
CDR3: CSASLGQIAKNIQYF

size: many
V: TRBV20-1
J: TRBJ2-7
D: -
DNA: TGCAGTGCTAGAGTAAGGTTCTCCTACGAGCAGTACTTC
CDR3: CSARVRFSYEQYF

size: -
V: TRBV27
J: TRBJ1-2
D: TRBD1
DNA: TGTGCCAGCAGACCCTCCGCGACAGGGTATGGCTACACCTTC
CDR3: CASRPSATGYGYTF

size: many
V: TRBV6-6
J: TRBJ1-2
D: -
DNA: TGTGCCAGCAGTTACCACACAGGAGAAGGTTATGGCTACACCTTC
CDR3: CASSYHTGEGYGYTF

size: many
V: TRBV12-3/TRBV12-4
J: TRBJ2-7
D: TRBD2
DNA: TGTGCCAGCGGGCCAGGGGGCCGACATCGGACTAGCGGGAGGTTAGGAGCTTACGAGCAGTACTTC
CDR3: CASGPGGRHRTSGRLGAYEQYF

size: many
V: TRBV4-1
J: TRBJ1-5
D: -
DNA: TGCGCCAGCAGCCAAGCGGGGACCGATAGCAATCAGCCCCAGCATTTT
CDR3: CASSQAGTDSNQPQHF

size: many
V: TRBV7-2
J: TRBJ2-3
D: -
DNA: TGTGCCAGCAGCCCGAGCCGGGTAACAGATACGCAGTATTTT
CDR3: CASSPSRVTDTQYF

size: many
V: TRBV5-1
J: TRBJ2-3
D: TRBD2
DNA: TGCGCCAGCAGCTTAAGCGGGAGGGCCACAGATACGCAGTATTTT
CDR3: CASSLSGRATDTQYF

size: many
V: TRBV25-1
J: TRBJ2-3
D: TRBD2
DNA: TGTGCCAGCAGCGCCTCTCTGGCCGGGACTACCACAGATACGCAGTATTTT
CDR3: CASSASLAGTTTDTQYF

size: many
V: TRBV6-1
J: TRBJ2-3
D: -
DNA: TGTGCCAGCAGTGCACGACTAAGTCGTACAGATACGCAGTATTTT
CDR3: CASSARLSRTDTQYF

size: many
V: TRBV12-3/TRBV12-4
J: TRBJ2-7
D: TRBD1
DNA: TGTGCCAGCAGTTTACAGGTCGTCGGGGCCGGACAGGGGTTCCCCTACGAGCAGTACTTC
CDR3: CASSLQVVGAGQGFPYEQYF

size: many
V: TRBV20-1
J: TRBJ2-7
D: -
DNA: TGCAGTGCTAGCGGCAGGGTGCCCTACGAGCAGTACTTC
CDR3: CSASGRVPYEQYF

size: -
V: TRBV10-3
J: TRBJ2-7
D: -
DNA: TGTGCCATCAGTGATGCTAGCAGCTCCTACGAGCAGTACTTC
CDR3: CAISDASSSYEQYF

size: many
V: TRBV19
J: TRBJ2-1
D: -
DNA: TGTGCCAGTAGTATAGCGGCTAGATTGGGCAATGAGCAGTTCTTC
CDR3: CASSIAARLGNEQFF

size: many
V: TRBV2
J: TRBJ2-2
D: -
DNA: TGTGCCAGCAACCGGGACGCGAACACCGGGGAGCTGTTTTTT
CDR3: CASNRDANTGELFF

size: many
V: TRBV5-1
J: TRBJ2-2
D: -
DNA: TGCGCCAGCAGCTTGGGAGGGCCCCAAACGAACACCGGGGAGCTGTTTTTT
CDR3: CASSLGGPQTNTGELFF

size: -
V: TRBV7-2
J: TRBJ2-7
D: TRBD1
DNA: TGTGCCAGCAGCTCTACAGGGGGCGGGCAGTACTTC
CDR3: CASSSTGGGQYF

size: many
V: TRBV4-1
J: TRBJ2-5
D: TRBD1
DNA: TGCGCCAGCAGCCACGGGACAGGGAGAGAGACCCAGTACTTC
CDR3: CASSHGTGRETQYF

size: many
V: TRBV7-9
J: TRBJ1-4
D: -
DNA: TGTGCCAGCAGCTTAGGTTCAGGGACTAATGAAAAACTGTTTTTT
CDR3: CASSLGSGTNEKLFF

size: many
V: TRBV9
J: TRBJ2-6
D: -
DNA: TGTGCCAGCAGCGTATGGGGCAGGACCTCTGGGGCCAACGTCCTGACTTTC
CDR3: CASSVWGRTSGANVLTF

size: many
V: TRBV6-5
J: TRBJ2-1
D: -
DNA: TGTGCCAGCGCACCCCGTGGGGGAGAGCAGTTCTTC
CDR3: CASAPRGGEQFF

size: many
V: TRBV6-1
J: TRBJ1-2
D: -
DNA: TGTGCCAGCAGTGAATTAAGTCGGACAAACTATGGCTACACCTTC
CDR3: CASSELSRTNYGYTF

size: many
V: TRBV7-9
J: TRBJ1-2
D: -
DNA: TGTGCCAGCAGCTTAGAGATGTCAGGTTGGGGGGACGGCTACACCTTC
CDR3: CASSLEMSGWGDGYTF

size: -
V: TRBV6-4
J: TRBJ1-5
D: -
DNA: TGTGCCAGCAGGGGTCCTCGGGGGGGGGTCCATCAGCCCCAGCATTTT
CDR3: CASRGPRGGVHQPQHF

size: many
V: TRBV2
J: TRBJ2-7
D: TRBD2
DNA: TGTGCCAGCAGTGAAAGCGGGGGGGCCTACGAGCAGTACTTC
CDR3: CASSESGGAYEQYF

size: many
V: TRBV2
J: TRBJ1-4
D: -
DNA: TGTGCCAGCAGTATGGGGGGGCTGAGTGAAAAACTGTTTTTT
CDR3: CASSMGGLSEKLFF